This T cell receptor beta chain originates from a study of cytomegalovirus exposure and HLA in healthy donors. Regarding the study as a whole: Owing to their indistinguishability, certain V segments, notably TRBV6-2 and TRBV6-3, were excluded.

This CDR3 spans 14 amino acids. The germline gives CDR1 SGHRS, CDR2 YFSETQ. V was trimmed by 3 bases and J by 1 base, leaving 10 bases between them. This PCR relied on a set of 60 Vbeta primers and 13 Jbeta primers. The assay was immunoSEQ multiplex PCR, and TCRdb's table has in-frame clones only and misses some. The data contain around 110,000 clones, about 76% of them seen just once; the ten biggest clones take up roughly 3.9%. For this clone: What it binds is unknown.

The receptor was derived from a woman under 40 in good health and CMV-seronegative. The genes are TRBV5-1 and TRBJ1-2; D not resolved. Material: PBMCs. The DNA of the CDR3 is TGCGCCAGCAGCTCGGACGGGGTTAACTATGGCTACACCTTC. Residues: CASSSDGVNYGYTF.